The subject of this entry is one T cell receptor (beta chain). This CDR3 is built from 14 residues. Germline assignment: CDR1 LNHNV and CDR2 YYDKDF (reference sequence). The V gene end was trimmed by 6 bases and the J gene end by 3 bases; junction bases not matched to a gene: 5. This sample is part of a study of blood T cell repertoires in COVID-19. Study summary: Material from acute and convalescent COVID-19 was sourced from the United States, Italy and Spain.

Methods used by the authors: Reference gene primers were amplified, and this amplification served to estimate nucleated cell counts. Sequenced by immunoSEQ multiplex PCR; TCRdb stores in-frame clones only, minus some. The V and J calls and clone size come from that table; D and trimming were worked out from the DNA. The sample lists around 250,000 clones, around 78% occurring once. The sample consisted of peripheral blood. The receptor's source is a man aged 55 to 69 who had recovered from COVID-19. The chain recombines TRBV15 with TRBJ2-7; 10 bases match TRBD2. CDR3 protein: CATRSGGDSYEQYF. As DNA, the CDR3 is TGTGCCACCAGAAGCGGGGGGGATAGCTACGAGCAGTACTTC.